These T cell receptor beta chains were read from a single sample in a study of T-cell reconstitution after alpha-beta-depleted transplantation in children. In TCRdb, the PCR reads were re-called with MiXCR into one record per CDR3 protein. The sample records 250,000 to 350,000 distinct CDR3 sequences, roughly 21% being singletons. The sequences come from PBMCs, mostly from graft donor cells, collected 180 days after TCRalphabeta/CD19-depleted stem cell transplant. The receptors derive from a male patient under 18 who had a stem cell transplant for acute lymphoblastic leukemia, so the T cells may come from the graft donor. The CDR3 runs from the conserved cysteine through the conserved F or W. The order of the fields is V gene, J gene, clone size, CDR3 protein. Clone size is given for some rows only: seen once, a few or many times, or a class if the clone is expanded.

>TRBV9|TRBJ2-5|.
CASSVGVAVQETQYF
>TRBV14|TRBJ2-5|.
CASSRASGGETQYF
>TRBV12-3/TRBV12-4|TRBJ1-1|.
CASTSFRETEAFF
>TRBV11-2|TRBJ2-3|.
CASSRRPVFSGRTDTQYF
>TRBV11-2|TRBJ2-7|few
CASSFPGRPRISSYEQYF
>TRBV7-4|TRBJ1-2|few
CASTFSGTQSGYGYTF
>TRBV7-9|TRBJ1-1|few
CASSWTGALDTEAFF
>TRBV15|TRBJ2-7|.
CATSRDGEVSSYEQYF
>TRBV18|TRBJ1-4|.
CASSPRHPNEKLFF
>TRBV29-1|TRBJ2-5|.
CSVGRGGEETQYF
>TRBV18|TRBJ2-3|.
CASSLRRARGTDTQYF
>TRBV5-6|TRBJ1-1|few
CASSRGPMNTEAFF
>TRBV13|TRBJ2-3|.
CASSIITDTQYF
>TRBV15|TRBJ1-5|.
CATSRRRDSNQPQHF
>TRBV7-9|TRBJ1-4|.
CASSPPPTDEKLFF
>TRBV5-1|TRBJ2-7|many
CASSLWGTSGSAYEQYF
>TRBV7-2|TRBJ2-1|many
CASSLQGTDYNEQFF
>TRBV20-1|TRBJ2-1|.
CSASGRADEQFF
>TRBV5-1|TRBJ1-4|.
CASKQGLTNEKLFF
>TRBV27|TRBJ2-7|.
CASSSRDFPSYEQYF
>TRBV11-1|TRBJ1-5|.
CASSFHRGQGPLNQPQHF
>TRBV12-3/TRBV12-4|TRBJ2-1|few
CASQSGVDEQFF
>TRBV6-6|TRBJ2-1|few
CASSATSPQFF
>TRBV24-1|TRBJ2-1|.
CATSDLGTSGRGEQFF
>TRBV11-2|TRBJ1-1|few
CASSLGMYLNTEAFF
>TRBV7-8|TRBJ2-7|.
CASSLVGRAPSYEQYF
>TRBV6-2/TRBV6-3|TRBJ2-7|few
CASRKSGRSYEQYF
>TRBV9|TRBJ1-1|many
CASSVVSRVGNTEAFF
>TRBV12-3/TRBV12-4|TRBJ2-3|many
CASVGQYTSSTDTQYF
>TRBV12-3/TRBV12-4|TRBJ2-7|.
CASSFRTSGSFSYEQYF
>TRBV7-6|TRBJ2-7|few
CASSHPGDEQYF
>TRBV4-2|TRBJ2-3|few
CASSQEESTDTQYF
>TRBV15|TRBJ1-5|.
CATSFQQGLNQPQHF
>TRBV14|TRBJ2-7|.
CASSQDSAIRKNYEQYF
>TRBV4-2|TRBJ2-7|.
CASSLLALGTGVYYEQYF
>TRBV7-6|TRBJ2-5|few
CASSPRTGEDETQYF
>TRBV4-1|TRBJ2-6|few
CATYPGYLRSGANVLTF
>TRBV12-3/TRBV12-4|TRBJ2-3|few
CASSFWKDTDTQYF
>TRBV20-1|TRBJ2-7|.
CSARVISGGEQYF
>TRBV27|TRBJ2-7|.
CASAKRESGGEQYF